These T cell receptor beta chains were read from a single sample in a study of technical replicates of blood from a handful of donors. Profiled with immunoSEQ multiplex PCR; TCRdb holds only in-frame clones, not every one. In the table there are around 69,000 clones, more than 75% of which are singletons. Sequencing was done on a sample of PBMCs. The source of these receptors is a human donor in good health. Some clones in this sample may be carry-over from other donors' samples. The CDR3 runs from the conserved cysteine through the conserved F or W. Fields, in order: V gene, J gene, CDR3 length, CDR3 protein.

v_gene: TRBV19
j_gene: TRBJ1-1
len: 15
CDR3aa: CASTIGGQFEAEAFF

v_gene: TRBV2
j_gene: TRBJ2-4
len: 14
CDR3aa: CASRGGQGRDIQYF

v_gene: TRBV7-9
j_gene: TRBJ2-3
len: 11
CDR3aa: CASSSTDTQYF

v_gene: TRBV15
j_gene: TRBJ1-4
len: 11
CDR3aa: CASSRNEKLFF

v_gene: TRBV11-3
j_gene: TRBJ2-2
len: 15
CDR3aa: CASSAPGTGPGELFF

v_gene: TRBV10-3
j_gene: TRBJ2-3
len: 14
CDR3aa: CATAGGNGADTQYF

v_gene: TRBV6-1
j_gene: TRBJ2-1
len: 14
CDR3aa: CASRRVSSYNEQFF

v_gene: TRBV18
j_gene: TRBJ2-4
len: 15
CDR3aa: CASSPPSSGNNIQYF

v_gene: TRBV2
j_gene: TRBJ2-1
len: 14
CDR3aa: CASSRTSGQNEQFF

v_gene: TRBV7-9
j_gene: TRBJ2-1
len: 14
CDR3aa: CASSFTGGYNEQFF

v_gene: TRBV13
j_gene: TRBJ1-6
len: 16
CDR3aa: CASRRGGGWGNSPLHF

v_gene: TRBV2
j_gene: TRBJ1-1
len: 14
CDR3aa: CASSEGRGTTEAFF

v_gene: TRBV4-1
j_gene: TRBJ2-1
len: 16
CDR3aa: CASSLREGGIYNEQFF

v_gene: TRBV5-6
j_gene: TRBJ2-5
len: 15
CDR3aa: CASSSGTGTQETQYF

v_gene: TRBV6-1
j_gene: TRBJ2-4
len: 18
CDR3aa: CASSEAGGTFVSKNIQYF

v_gene: TRBV5-1
j_gene: TRBJ1-1
len: 18
CDR3aa: CASSLATGGQSRNTEAFF

v_gene: TRBV6-1
j_gene: TRBJ1-2
len: 12
CDR3aa: CASSGQGYGYTF

v_gene: TRBV10-3
j_gene: TRBJ2-7
len: 13
CDR3aa: CAISEDNSYEQYF

v_gene: TRBV19
j_gene: TRBJ2-1
len: 16
CDR3aa: CASSIAWRGSYNEQFF

v_gene: TRBV9
j_gene: TRBJ2-5
len: 16
CDR3aa: CASSVGLSGGEETQYF

v_gene: TRBV19
j_gene: TRBJ1-5
len: 13
CDR3aa: CASGGRGNQPQHF

v_gene: TRBV6-1
j_gene: TRBJ2-3
len: 14
CDR3aa: CASSDWMAADTQYF

v_gene: TRBV5-5
j_gene: TRBJ2-5
len: 16
CDR3aa: CASSLVLAGYQETQYF

v_gene: TRBV9
j_gene: TRBJ2-3
len: 14
CDR3aa: CASSVASMGDTQYF

v_gene: TRBV7-9
j_gene: TRBJ1-6
len: 15
CDR3aa: CATHGPTAINSPLHF

v_gene: TRBV4-2
j_gene: TRBJ2-2
len: 16
CDR3aa: CASSPGTGGNTGELFF

v_gene: TRBV6-1
j_gene: TRBJ2-7
len: 14
CDR3aa: CASSDGTGPREQYF

v_gene: TRBV5-1
j_gene: TRBJ2-4
len: 16
CDR3aa: CASSPTSGGAKNIQYF

v_gene: TRBV11-2
j_gene: TRBJ1-6
len: 16
CDR3aa: CASSISPSSYNSPLHF

v_gene: TRBV5-1
j_gene: TRBJ2-5
len: 14
CDR3aa: CASSLRTAQETQYF

v_gene: TRBV5-8
j_gene: TRBJ2-5
len: 14
CDR3aa: CASSRGQGWETQYF

v_gene: TRBV5-6
j_gene: TRBJ2-7
len: 14
CDR3aa: CASSAAGTGYEQYF

v_gene: TRBV5-1
j_gene: TRBJ2-1
len: 13
CDR3aa: CASSSDRGREQFF

v_gene: TRBV6-6
j_gene: TRBJ2-1
len: 12
CDR3aa: CASSDYKPEQFF

v_gene: TRBV30
j_gene: TRBJ1-6
len: 14
CDR3aa: CAWSLTGSHSPLHF

v_gene: TRBV6-5
j_gene: TRBJ2-7
len: 13
CDR3aa: CASSGREGYEQYF

v_gene: TRBV7-3
j_gene: TRBJ1-1
len: 17
CDR3aa: CASSLLRDRPVNTEAFF

v_gene: TRBV7-2
j_gene: TRBJ1-2
len: 13
CDR3aa: CASRETGNYGYTF

v_gene: TRBV27
j_gene: TRBJ2-7
len: 17
CDR3aa: CASTRGGAKEDSYEQYF

v_gene: TRBV18
j_gene: TRBJ2-2
len: 14
CDR3aa: CASSPIADHSELFF

v_gene: TRBV6-6
j_gene: TRBJ2-5
len: 15
CDR3aa: CASILGGRAGETQYF

v_gene: TRBV6-5
j_gene: TRBJ2-3
len: 15
CDR3aa: CASKLGQGGTDTQYF

v_gene: TRBV11-3
j_gene: TRBJ2-5
len: 13
CDR3aa: CASSQTSKETQYF

v_gene: TRBV11-2
j_gene: TRBJ2-3
len: 14
CDR3aa: CASSLTSGTDTQYF

v_gene: TRBV4-1
j_gene: TRBJ1-4
len: 17
CDR3aa: CASSHMFLTATNEKLFF

v_gene: TRBV7-9
j_gene: TRBJ2-7
len: 13
CDR3aa: CASSGAGAYEQYF